This TCR beta chain was recovered during a study of Ad26.COV2.S vaccination and SARS-CoV-2 variants. General study points: Substantial breadth was reportedly displayed by spike-specific CD8+ and CD4+ T cell responses after vaccination. Those who received the vaccine showed greater spike-specific TCR breadth than those given placebo. It is possible that the TCR breadth and depth analyses underestimated the total T cell responses.

A note on this clone: What it recognizes is unknown.

Germline V gene sequence: CDR1 LNHDA, CDR2 SQIVND (reference sequence). Trimming shortened V by 10 bases and J by 7 bases, and 10 bases separated the two germline ends. The CDR3 totals 11 residues. The treatment: over 15 received Ad26.COV2.S at low or high dose, single or two shots; 5 received placebo; per-sample allocation not given. Day 63 after the first injection of vaccine or placebo was the sampling time. Profiled with immunoSEQ multiplex PCR; TCRdb holds only in-frame clones, not every one. The data show 300,000 to 350,000 clones, roughly 86% seen once. The J gene is TRBJ2-2, the V gene TRBV19, with D perhaps matching TRBD1 (6 bases). The sample here was peripheral blood, taken in a trial of Ad26.COV2.S vaccine versus placebo. The receptor's source is a person aged 18 to 59 who received the Ad26.COV2.S COVID-19 vaccine or a placebo. CDR3 bases: TGTGCCACCAAACAGGGCGGGGAGCTGTTTTTT. This translates into CATKQGGELFF.